A single sample gave rise to the 9 T cell receptor beta chains below, sequenced in a study of T cell changes during pregnancy in multiple sclerosis. Using immunoSEQ multiplex PCR, the repertoire was profiled, and TCRdb retains in-frame clones only, with some absent. The sample carries 80,000 to 130,000 clones, around 93% recorded once. The sample in question was peripheral blood, obtained before pregnancy. Every receptor here comes from a female donor with multiple sclerosis, enrolled in a pregnancy study.

This clone was observed a single time. This rearrangement joins TRBV10-2 to TRBJ2-7; 12 positions agree with TRBD2. In germline, CDR1 is WSHSY, CDR2 SAAADI. The CDR3 is 16 amino acids. J lost 1 base, V lost 8 bases, and 9 bases had no gene match. DNA of the CDR3: TGCGCCAGCTGGGACCTGACTAGCGGGAGTTCCTACGAGCAGTACTTC. It specifies CASWDLTSGSSYEQYF.

V is TRBV5-6 and J is TRBJ2-7; TRBD1 is a possible D gene (5 bases). This CDR3 contains 12 residues. The V end was cut by 5 bases, the J end by 0 bases, with 6 bases between. Germline V gene lookup returns CDR1 SGHDT and CDR2 YYEEEE. Written as DNA, the CDR3 is TGTGCCAGCAGAGGGGCCTCCTACGAGCAGTACTTC. Its protein is CASRGASYEQYF.

This clone was observed a single time. The rearrangement links TRBV30 to TRBJ2-5; 7 positions agree with TRBD1. Germline CDR1 GTSNPN, CDR2 SVGIG (reference sequence). CDR3 size: 15 residues. Trimming cost V 1 base and J 4 bases; bases outside gene matches: 9. The CDR3 sequence: CAWSAQYRGAETQYF. The CDR3 DNA reads TGTGCCTGGAGTGCTCAATACAGGGGTGCAGAGACCCAGTACTTC.

Only one count was recorded for this clone. The chain has TRBV30 and TRBJ2-3, with TRBD2 as a possible D gene (6 bases). This CDR3 has 16 residues. V was cut by 0 bases and J by 1 base, with 14 bases left in between. Germline assignment: CDR1 GTSNPN and CDR2 SVGIG (reference sequence). CDR3 in amino acids: CAWSVGTHLGTDTQYF. For the CDR3, the DNA is TGTGCCTGGAGTGTAGGGACTCACTTGGGCACAGATACGCAGTATTTT.

V is TRBV23-1 and J is TRBJ2-1; tentatively, D is TRBD1 (6 bases). TRBV23-1 is identified as an open reading frame with a role that is uncertain. The V and J ends lost 4 bases and 0 bases respectively, with 13 bases between them. The CDR3 runs 16 residues. The CDR3 DNA reads as TGCGCCAGCAGTCTTGACAACAGGGCCTCCTACAATGAGCAGTTCTTC. Translating it yields CASSLDNRASYNEQFF.

V is TRBV19 and J is TRBJ2-1; the match to TRBD2 covers 7 bases. Germline CDR1 is LNHDA and CDR2 is SQIVND (reference sequence). V lost 2 bases and J lost 7; bases outside the gene matches: 8. CDR3 length equals 15 residues. CDR3 region: CASSIQGGPLNEQFF. The CDR3 coding sequence is TGTGCCAGTAGTATACAGGGAGGGCCTCTTAATGAGCAGTTCTTC.

The chain recombines TRBV6-4 with TRBJ2-1; 7 positions agree with TRBD2. The germline V gene has CDR1 MRHNA and CDR2 SNTAGT. The CDR3 is 15 amino acids. With 5 bases clipped from V and 7 bases from J, the junction kept 11 bases outside the gene matches. This CDR3 is CASSITLGGINEQFF. In nucleotides, the CDR3 is TGTGCCAGCAGTATTACCCTCGGGGGGATAAATGAGCAGTTCTTC.

The chain links TRBV5-1 to TRBJ2-7, with a weak D call TRBD1 (5 bases). Germline V gene lookup returns CDR1 SGHRS and CDR2 YFSETQ. The CDR3 is 15 residues long. V shed 2 bases and J shed 3 bases, with 15 bases lying between them. The CDR3 reads CASSFVQGPNYEQYF. The CDR3 DNA reads as TGCGCCAGCAGCTTCGTGCAGGGCCCCAACTACGAGCAGTACTTC.

The chain employs TRBV10-3 and TRBJ1-2; TRBD1 agrees at 11 bases. The V gene's germline CDR1 is ENHRY and CDR2 SYGVKD. The junction had 6 bases not matched to a gene; V was cut back by 9 bases and J by 3 bases. The length of the CDR3 is 14 residues. The CDR3 coding sequence is TGTGCCATTAAACCGGGACAGGGGGACTATGGCTACACCTTC. Protein sequence: CAIKPGQGDYGYTF.